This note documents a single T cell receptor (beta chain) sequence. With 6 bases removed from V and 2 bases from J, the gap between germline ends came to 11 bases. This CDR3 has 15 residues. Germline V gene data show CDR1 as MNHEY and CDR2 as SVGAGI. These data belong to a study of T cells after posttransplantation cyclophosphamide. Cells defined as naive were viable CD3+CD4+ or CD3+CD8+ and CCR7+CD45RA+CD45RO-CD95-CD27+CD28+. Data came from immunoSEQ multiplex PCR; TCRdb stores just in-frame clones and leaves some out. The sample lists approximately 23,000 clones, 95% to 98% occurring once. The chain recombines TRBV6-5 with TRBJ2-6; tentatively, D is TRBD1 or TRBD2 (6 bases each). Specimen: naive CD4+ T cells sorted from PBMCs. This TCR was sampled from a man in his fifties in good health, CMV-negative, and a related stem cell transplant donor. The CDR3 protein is CASSYGGAGANVLTF. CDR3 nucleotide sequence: TGTGCCAGCAGCTACGGGGGCGCTGGGGCCAACGTCCTGACTTTC.